This TCR beta chain was sequenced during a study of post-analysis software for immune sequencing data. This clonotype was seen more than once but under ten times. The antigen is unknown. The germline V gene encodes CDR1 LGHDT and CDR2 YNNKEL (reference sequence). V was trimmed by 4 bases and J by 5 bases, leaving 15 bases between them. The CDR3 spans 14 residues. Study observations and caveats: Analysis by F measure revealed that same-batch samples clustered strongly together. Controls' normalized Chao1 diversity significantly exceeded that of multiple sclerosis patients. Relative to controls, patients had five TRBV segments at higher frequency, with TRBV5-6, TRBV5-1 and TRBV20-1 among these.

Unique molecular identifiers were built into the TCR beta cDNA libraries. Out of roughly 0.85 to 10 million T cells, roughly 0.5 million cDNA molecules were generated. TCRdb re-analysed the PCR reads in MiXCR, keeping a single row per CDR3 protein. The sample consists of fewer than 850,000 distinct CDR3 sequences, 25% to 30% of them appearing once. This receptor was obtained from a girl between 5 and 17 years old with multiple sclerosis. The sample taken for sequencing was blood. The chain recombines TRBV3-1 with TRBJ2-7; TRBD2 is a possible D gene (7 bases). This chain's CDR3 is CASSPYGEGDEQYF. The CDR3 DNA reads TGTGCCAGCAGCCCCTACGGGGAGGGGGACGAGCAGTACTTC.